These 28 T cell receptor beta chains came from one sample sequenced in a study of cytomegalovirus exposure and HLA in healthy donors. Vbeta (60) and Jbeta (13) primers were used in the PCR. The repertoire was sequenced with immunoSEQ multiplex PCR; TCRdb's copy has only in-frame clones and lacks some. The top ten hold 8.6% of the sample, which has 100,000 or so clones, roughly 80% seen once. Sequences were obtained from PBMCs. All receptors derive from a woman aged 40 to 55 in good health and CMV-seropositive.

J is TRBJ2-3 and V is TRBV7-2, with unresolved D. This CDR3 is 15 amino acids long. Germline values: CDR1 SGHTA, CDR2 FQGNSA. V lost 5 bases, J lost 1 base, and 13 bases lay in between. CDR3 in DNA: TGTGCCAGCAGCCCTATCCCAATCCGCACAGATACGCAGTATTTT. Protein: CASSPIPIRTDTQYF.

The chain employs TRBV5-1 and TRBJ2-1, with D maybe TRBD2 (5 bases). There are 14 residues in the CDR3. Germline V gives CDR1 SGHRS, CDR2 YFSETQ. Deletions cut 0 bases from V and 6 bases from J, with 10 bases between. CDR3 loop: CASSLGPGSNEQFF. Here the CDR3 DNA reads TGCGCCAGCAGCTTGGGGCCGGGAAGCAATGAGCAGTTCTTC.

The chain has TRBV7-2 and TRBJ2-5; the match to TRBD2 covers 11 bases. This CDR3 contains 16 residues. Germline CDR1 and CDR2: SGHTA and FQGNSA. Trimming took 2 bases from V and 2 from J; bases not matched to a gene: 4. CDR3 loop: CASSLSIAGGQETQYF. The CDR3 DNA is TGTGCCAGCAGCTTAAGTATAGCGGGGGGGCAAGAGACCCAGTACTTC.

The rearrangement links TRBV6-5 to TRBJ2-3, with D unresolved. The CDR3 runs 14 residues. Germline lookup yields CDR1 MNHEY and CDR2 SVGAGI. V lost 2 bases and J 7 bases, leaving 13 bases between the germline ends. CDR3 bases: TGTGCCAGCAGTTACGGAGAAATTGGGTATACGCAGTATTTT. This translates into CASSYGEIGYTQYF.

CDR3 in DNA: TGTGCCAGCACCCTGGGAGAAGAAGAGACCCAGTACTTC. This translates into CASTLGEEETQYF. The chain carries TRBV7-9 and TRBJ2-5, with TRBD2 as a possible D gene (5 bases). The ends were cut back, 7 bases at V and 3 bases at J, with 12 bases in the middle. From germline, CDR1 is SEHNR and CDR2 FQNEAQ (reference sequence). The CDR3 totals 13 residues.

V gene TRBV9 combines with J gene TRBJ1-1; the match to TRBD1 covers 8 bases. This CDR3 is built from 15 residues. Germline trimming cut 4 bases from V and 3 bases from J; bases unmatched to any gene: 8. Germline V gene lookup returns CDR1 SGDLS and CDR2 YYNGEE. CDR3 DNA: TGTGCCAGCAGCCCCAGACAGGGGCTGTACACTGAAGCTTTCTTT. Its protein is CASSPRQGLYTEAFF.

V and J are TRBV9 and TRBJ2-1, with 13 nucleotides matching TRBD2. Germline assignment: CDR1 SGDLS and CDR2 YYNGEE. The CDR3 is 17 residues long. V lost 3 bases and J lost 6; bases outside the gene matches: 9. CDR3 sequence (DNA): TGTGCCAGCAGCGGCACAAAACTAGCGGGAGGGTTCAATGAGCAGTTCTTC. Amino acids: CASSGTKLAGGFNEQFF.

The chain carries TRBV7-9 and TRBJ2-1, with TRBD2 matching over 9 bases. In germline, CDR1 is SEHNR, CDR2 FQNEAQ (reference sequence). With 2 bases clipped from V and 4 bases from J, the junction kept 12 bases outside the gene matches. The CDR3 has 18 amino acids. This chain's CDR3 is CASSLMFLGLATYNEQFF. For the CDR3, the DNA is TGTGCCAGCAGCTTAATGTTTTTGGGACTAGCTACTTACAATGAGCAGTTCTTC.

The chain is built from TRBV5-5 and TRBJ1-3; 11 nucleotides line up with TRBD1. The germline V gene encodes CDR1 SGHKS and CDR2 YYEKEE (reference sequence). V shed 3 bases and J 0 bases; nucleotides not matched to a gene: 5. The CDR3 consists of 17 residues. The CDR3 sequence: CASSSGQGVVSGNTIYF. The CDR3 region has the DNA TGTGCCAGCAGCTCGGGACAGGGGGTCGTCTCTGGAAACACCATATATTTT.

This clone appeared a few times. Other DNA sequences within the sample encode an identical CDR3. This chain links TRBV7-9 with TRBJ1-4; the D gene is possibly TRBD1 (5 bases). In germline, CDR1 is SEHNR, CDR2 FQNEAQ (reference sequence). The V gene lost 3 bases and the J gene lost 5 bases, with 22 bases spanning the gap. This CDR3 has 18 amino acids. The chain's CDR3 is CASSFLLSGVGSNEKLFF. The DNA of the CDR3 is TGTGCCAGCAGCTTCCTCCTCTCGGGGGTAGGGAGCAATGAAAAACTGTTTTTT. Filled out from reference TRBV7-9 and TRBJ1-4, the complete variable domain reads DTGVSQNPRHKITKRGQNVTFRCDPISEHNRLYWYRQTLGQGPEFLTYFQNEAQLEKSRLLSDRFSAERPKGSFSTLEIQRTEQGDSAMYLCASSFLLSGVGSNEKLFFGSGTQLSVL.

This chain connects TRBV28 to TRBJ1-2, with a weak D call TRBD1 (5 bases). V lost 3 bases and J 8 bases, leaving 16 bases between the germline ends. Germline CDR1 reads MDHEN; CDR2 reads SYDVKM. The CDR3 has 14 amino acids. CDR3 protein: CASSFPSRGGGYTF. The CDR3 coding sequence is TGTGCCAGCAGTTTTCCGTCGAGGGGAGGGGGCTACACCTTC.

The chain combines TRBV5-4 with TRBJ1-6; D might be TRBD1 (6 bases). The CDR3 contains 14 residues. V lost 0 bases and J lost 10, with 11 bases in between. Germline CDR1 is SGHNT and CDR2 is YYREEE (reference sequence). The CDR3 coding sequence is TGTGCCAGCAGCTTGGGGGGGCTTGGATCACCCCTCCACTTT. This codes for CASSLGGLGSPLHF.

The chain employs TRBV2 and TRBJ1-2, with 8 bases fitting TRBD1. Trimming at V came to 3 bases and at J to 8 bases, leaving 11 bases not matched to a gene. CDR1 and CDR2 from the germline V gene are SNHLY and FYNNEI. CDR3 length: 15 residues. For the CDR3, the DNA is TGTGCCAGCAGTGATGCCGGGACAGGTTCTGGGGGCTACACCTTC. Its translation is CASSDAGTGSGGYTF.

The count of this clone is one. The V gene is TRBV7-8, the J gene TRBJ2-3; 13 positions match TRBD2. Per germline, CDR1 SGHVS and CDR2 FQNEAQ. J lost 1 base, V lost 4 bases, and 2 bases had no gene match. The CDR3 extends over 16 amino acids. This chain's CDR3 is CASSSLAGGGTDTQYF. CDR3 DNA sequence: TGTGCCAGCAGCTCACTAGCGGGAGGGGGCACAGATACGCAGTATTTT.

This rearrangement joins TRBV7-9 to TRBJ2-7, with D perhaps matching TRBD2 (6 bases). CDR1 and CDR2 from the germline V gene are SEHNR and FQNEAQ (reference sequence). The length of the CDR3 is 12 residues. Trimming cost V 5 bases and J 5 bases, with 10 bases left between them. The chain's CDR3 is CASSTGLDEQYF. The CDR3 DNA follows: TGTGCCAGCAGCACGGGACTTGACGAGCAGTACTTC.

In this sample, this clone turned up once. The CDR3 is CASSFSLQGNYGYTF. The CDR3 DNA reads TGCGCCAGCAGCTTTAGTCTTCAGGGGAACTATGGCTACACCTTC. The rearrangement uses TRBV5-1 and TRBJ1-2; weak D call: TRBD1 (6 bases). V was pared by 2 bases and J by 2 bases, with 13 bases between. Germline V gene data show CDR1 as SGHRS and CDR2 as YFSETQ. The CDR3 is 15 amino acids.

This clone was counted only a few times. The chain combines TRBV12-1 with TRBJ1-4; TRBD1 is taken as the D call from the table, unchecked against the DNA. TRBV12-1 is deemed a pseudogene. This CDR3 is built from 14 residues. The CDR3 nucleotides are TGTGCCAGCAACATCAGGGGATTCGAGGAAAAACTGTTTTTT. Protein: CASNIRGFEEKLFF.

The V call is TRBV7-2, the J call TRBJ2-5; 7 bases are a match to TRBD2. V was pared by 4 bases and J by 5 bases, with 7 bases of the junction left unmatched. Germline CDR1 reads SGHTA; CDR2 reads FQGNSA. The CDR3 is 14 amino acids. CDR3 loop: CASSYQRGGETQYF. The CDR3 DNA reads TGTGCCAGCAGCTACCAGCGGGGCGGGGAGACCCAGTACTTC.

V is TRBV5-6 and J is TRBJ2-6; 9 bases are shared with TRBD1. This CDR3 has 17 residues. Germline values: CDR1 SGHDT, CDR2 YYEEEE. V shed 4 bases and J 3 bases; nucleotides not matched to a gene: 8. The CDR3 loop reads CASSRLQGALGANVLTF. The CDR3 DNA reads as TGTGCCAGCAGCAGACTACAGGGGGCGCTTGGGGCCAACGTCCTGACTTTC.

The chain recombines TRBV4-1 with TRBJ2-4; a possible D gene is TRBD2 (5 bases). This CDR3 comprises 17 residues. Germline-derived CDR1 and CDR2 are MGHRA and YSYEKL. Trimming pared 3 bases from V and 0 bases from J, leaving 15 bases between. CDR3 DNA sequence: TGCGCCAGCAGCCAGAGCGGTCCACGTCTAGCCAAAAACATTCAGTACTTC. It translates to CASSQSGPRLAKNIQYF.

V is TRBV15 and J is TRBJ1-1, with TRBD1 identical over 7 bases. CDR1 is LNHNV, CDR2 YYDKDF, per germline (reference sequence). The trim removed 4 bases at V and 6 bases at J, leaving 5 bases unmatched. This CDR3 region has 13 residues. The CDR3 region is CATSKDRVAEAFF. In nucleotides, the CDR3 is TGTGCCACCAGCAAAGACAGGGTCGCTGAAGCTTTCTTT.

The chain combines TRBV6-5 with TRBJ2-1; maybe TRBD2 (5 bases). The CDR3 contains 16 residues. V lost 0 bases and J 13 bases, leaving 22 bases between the germline ends. Germline V gives CDR1 MNHEY, CDR2 SVGAGI. The CDR3 here is CASSYSIEGSGGKQFF. CDR3 DNA sequence: TGTGCCAGCAGTTACTCGATCGAGGGTAGTGGAGGAAAACAGTTCTTC.

V and J are TRBV29-1 and TRBJ2-1; TRBD1 might be the D (5 bases). The V end was cut by 7 bases, the J end by 12 bases, with 16 bases between. CDR3 length: 11 amino acids. Per the germline V gene, CDR1 is SQVTM and CDR2 is ANQGSEA. This CDR3 is CSAPQGSRQFF. CDR3 sequence (DNA): TGCAGCGCCCCCCAGGGATCACGGCAGTTCTTC.

This clone was observed a few times. The J gene is TRBJ1-3, the V gene TRBV28; 7 nucleotides agree with TRBD1. V gave up 4 bases and J gave up 3 bases; unmatched junction bases: 9. The CDR3 has 16 residues. Germline V gene sequence: CDR1 MDHEN, CDR2 SYDVKM. In DNA, the CDR3 is TGTGCCAGCAGTTCCCCCGGGCAGGGGGTTGGAAACACCATATATTTT. Encoded protein: CASSSPGQGVGNTIYF.

The V gene is TRBV7-8, the J gene TRBJ2-2; D gene uncertain. The CDR3 runs to 15 residues. Germline V gene data show CDR1 as SGHVS and CDR2 as FQNEAQ. Trimming took off 1 base at V and 8 bases at J, with 14 bases between the two ends. CDR3 sequence reads: CASSLERRVSGELFF. The CDR3 bases are TGTGCCAGCAGCTTAGAACGACGGGTCTCAGGGGAGCTGTTTTTT. The full variable domain, its missing parts supplied by reference TRBV7-8 and TRBJ2-2, is GAGVSQSPRYKVAKRGQDVALRCDPISGHVSLFWYQQALGQGPEFLTYFQNEAQLDKSGLPSDRFFAERPEGSVSTLKIQRTQQEDSAVYLCASSLERRVSGELFFGEGSRLTVL.

The CDR3 sequence: CASSGRTGGFTGELFF. The CDR3 DNA reads TGTGCCAGCTCTGGTAGGACAGGGGGCTTCACCGGGGAGCTGTTTTTT. The gene calls are TRBV9 and TRBJ2-2; 11 bases align to TRBD1. CDR1 and CDR2 (germline): SGDLS, YYNGEE. Trimming took 7 bases from V and 4 from J; bases not matched to a gene: 9. CDR3 length: 16 residues.

The chain links TRBV11-3 to TRBJ2-5; D is unresolved. The V gene lost 0 bases and the J gene lost 2 bases, with 16 bases spanning the gap. The CDR3 loop spans 17 amino acids. Germline lookup yields CDR1 SGHNT and CDR2 YENEEA. The CDR3 region has the DNA TGTGCCAGCAGCTTAGATCTTAGGAGAGGCCCACAAGAGACCCAGTACTTC. Its protein product is CASSLDLRRGPQETQYF.

J is TRBJ1-5 and V is TRBV7-9, with TRBD1 matching over 9 bases. Unmatched junction bases numbered 4, after V lost 0 bases and J lost 4 bases. Germline CDR1 SEHNR, CDR2 FQNEAQ (reference sequence). This CDR3 spans 16 amino acids. CDR3 nucleotide sequence: TGTGCCAGCAGCTTAGCGCCGGGACAGGGTAATCAGCCCCAGCATTTT. Its translation: CASSLAPGQGNQPQHF. The complete variable domain, with remaining parts taken from reference TRBV7-9 and TRBJ1-5, reads DTGVSQNPRHKITKRGQNVTFRCDPISEHNRLYWYRQTLGQGPEFLTYFQNEAQLEKSRLLSDRFSAERPKGSFSTLEIQRTEQGDSAMYLCASSLAPGQGNQPQHFGDGTRLSIL.